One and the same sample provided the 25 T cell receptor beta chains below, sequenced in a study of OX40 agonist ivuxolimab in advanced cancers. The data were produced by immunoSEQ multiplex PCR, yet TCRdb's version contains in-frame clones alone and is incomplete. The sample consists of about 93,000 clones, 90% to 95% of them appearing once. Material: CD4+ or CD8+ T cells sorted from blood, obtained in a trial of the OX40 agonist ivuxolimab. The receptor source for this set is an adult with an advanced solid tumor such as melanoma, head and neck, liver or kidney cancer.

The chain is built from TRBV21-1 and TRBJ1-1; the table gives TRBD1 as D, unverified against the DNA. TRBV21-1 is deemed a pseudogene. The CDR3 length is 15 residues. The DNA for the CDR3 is TGTGCAGCAGCATTACGACAGGCGCCGAACACTGAAGCTTTCTTT. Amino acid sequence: CAAALRQAPNTEAFF.

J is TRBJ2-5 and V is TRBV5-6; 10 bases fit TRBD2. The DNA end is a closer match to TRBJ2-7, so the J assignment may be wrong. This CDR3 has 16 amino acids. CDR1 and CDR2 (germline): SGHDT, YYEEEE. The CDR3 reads CASFQRSGRAPYEQYF. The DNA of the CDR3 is TGTGCCAGCTTCCAGCGGAGCGGGAGGGCCCCCTACGAGCAGTACTTC.

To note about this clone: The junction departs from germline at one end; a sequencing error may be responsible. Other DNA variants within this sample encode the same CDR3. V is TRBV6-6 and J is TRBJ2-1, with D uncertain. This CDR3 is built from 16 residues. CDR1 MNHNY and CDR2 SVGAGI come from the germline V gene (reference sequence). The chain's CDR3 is CASSYSMDGLYNEQFF. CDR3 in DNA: TGTGCCAGCAGCTACTCAATGGACGGATTGTACAATGAGCAGTTCTTC.

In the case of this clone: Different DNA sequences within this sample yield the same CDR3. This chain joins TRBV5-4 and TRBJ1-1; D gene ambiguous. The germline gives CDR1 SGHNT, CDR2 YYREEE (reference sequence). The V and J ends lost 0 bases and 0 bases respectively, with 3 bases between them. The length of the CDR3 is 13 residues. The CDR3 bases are TGTGCCAGCAGCTTGGCTGTGAACACTGAAGCTTTCTTT. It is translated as CASSLAVNTEAFF.

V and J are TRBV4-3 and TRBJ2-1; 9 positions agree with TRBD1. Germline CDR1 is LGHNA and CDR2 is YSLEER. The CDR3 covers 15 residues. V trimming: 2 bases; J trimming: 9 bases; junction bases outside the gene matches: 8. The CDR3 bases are TGCGCCAGCAGCCAACTACAGGGGGCTACGCTTGAGCAGTTCTTC. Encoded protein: CASSQLQGATLEQFF.

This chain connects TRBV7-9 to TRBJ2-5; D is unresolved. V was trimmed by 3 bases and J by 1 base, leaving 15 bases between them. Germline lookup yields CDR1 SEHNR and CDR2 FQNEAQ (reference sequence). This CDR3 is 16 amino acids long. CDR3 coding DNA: TGTGCCAGCAGCTTCTCCCGACAAGCCTTCCAAGAGACCCAGTACTTC. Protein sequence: CASSFSRQAFQETQYF.

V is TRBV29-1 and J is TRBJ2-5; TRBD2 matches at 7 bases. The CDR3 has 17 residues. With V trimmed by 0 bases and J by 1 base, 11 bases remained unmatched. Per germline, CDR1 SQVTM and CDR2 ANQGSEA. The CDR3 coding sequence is TGCAGCGTTGAAGATCCCCCCCGCGGGAGACCCCAAGAGACCCAGTACTTC. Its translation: CSVEDPPRGRPQETQYF.

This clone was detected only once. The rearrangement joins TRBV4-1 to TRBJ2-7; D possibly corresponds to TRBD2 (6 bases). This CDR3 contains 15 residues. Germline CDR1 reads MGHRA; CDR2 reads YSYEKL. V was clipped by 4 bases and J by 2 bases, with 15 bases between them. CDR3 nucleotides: TGCGCCAGCAGCCGTCTGGGGGGAGCGCCCTACGAGCAGTACTTC. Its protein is CASSRLGGAPYEQYF.

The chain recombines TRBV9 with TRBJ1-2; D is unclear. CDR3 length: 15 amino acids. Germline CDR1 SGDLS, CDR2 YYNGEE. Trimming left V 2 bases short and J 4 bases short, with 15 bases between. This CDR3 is CASSVGQSSIYGYTF. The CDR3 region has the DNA TGTGCCAGCAGCGTGGGCCAGTCGAGCATCTATGGCTACACCTTC.

The CDR3 protein is CASSFGAGGGEQYF. The CDR3 nucleotides are TGTGCCAGCAGTTTTGGGGCAGGGGGCGGCGAGCAGTACTTC. The chain has TRBV27 and TRBJ2-7; the match to TRBD1 covers 8 bases. The CDR3 is 14 amino acids. Trimming at V came to 3 bases and at J to 6 bases, leaving 7 bases not matched to a gene. Germline V gene data show CDR1 as MNHEY and CDR2 as SMNVEV (reference sequence).

The DNA of the CDR3 is TGTGCCAGCAAGCCGCCGGGACAGGCTGTCTCTGGAAACACCATATATTTT. Protein: CASKPPGQAVSGNTIYF. The V gene is TRBV2, the J gene TRBJ1-3; TRBD1 matches 8 bases. Germline loops: CDR1 SNHLY, CDR2 FYNNEI. This CDR3 region has 17 residues. V lost 7 bases to trimming and J lost 0 bases; unmatched junction nucleotides: 11.

The CDR3 nucleotides are TGTGCCAGCAGCTTAGTATCCCTAGGGTACGAGCAGTACTTC. Its translation: CASSLVSLGYEQYF. The V and J genes are TRBV7-8 and TRBJ2-7, with D hard to call. The CDR3 loop spans 14 amino acids. In germline, CDR1 is SGHVS, CDR2 FQNEAQ. Trimming pared 1 base from V and 4 bases from J, leaving 11 bases between. Variable domain in full (rest from reference TRBV7-8 and TRBJ2-7): GAGVSQSPRYKVAKRGQDVALRCDPISGHVSLFWYQQALGQGPEFLTYFQNEAQLDKSGLPSDRFFAERPEGSVSTLKIQRTQQEDSAVYLCASSLVSLGYEQYFGPGTRLTVT.

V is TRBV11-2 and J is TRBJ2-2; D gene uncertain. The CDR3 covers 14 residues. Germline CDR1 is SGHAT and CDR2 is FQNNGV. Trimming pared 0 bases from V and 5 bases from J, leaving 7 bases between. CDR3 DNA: TGTGCCAGCAGCTTAGAAGGGTGGACCGGGGAGCTGTTTTTT. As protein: CASSLEGWTGELFF.

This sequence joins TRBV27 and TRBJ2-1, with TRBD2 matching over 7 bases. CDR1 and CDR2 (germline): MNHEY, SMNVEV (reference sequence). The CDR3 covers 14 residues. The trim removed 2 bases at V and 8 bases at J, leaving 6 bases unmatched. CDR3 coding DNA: TGTGCCAGCAGTTTAGGACTAGACTTTCATGAGCAGTTCTTC. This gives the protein CASSLGLDFHEQFF.

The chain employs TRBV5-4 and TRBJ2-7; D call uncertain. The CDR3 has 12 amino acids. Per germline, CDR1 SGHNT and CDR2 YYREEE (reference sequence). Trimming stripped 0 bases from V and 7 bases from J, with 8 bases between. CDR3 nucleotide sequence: TGTGCCAGCAGCTTGGGGTCTGGGGAGCAGTACTTC. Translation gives CASSLGSGEQYF.

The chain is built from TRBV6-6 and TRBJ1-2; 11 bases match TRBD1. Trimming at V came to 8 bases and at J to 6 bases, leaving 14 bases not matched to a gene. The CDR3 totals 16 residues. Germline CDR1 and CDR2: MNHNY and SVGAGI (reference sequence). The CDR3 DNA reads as TGTGCCAGCCACGACCGGGACAGGGGGTTTTTAGATGGCTACACCTTC. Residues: CASHDRDRGFLDGYTF.

CDR3 residues: CASSLVVLAGGTDTQYF. CDR3 nucleotide sequence: TGTGCCAGCAGCTTGGTTGTGCTAGCGGGAGGCACAGATACGCAGTATTTT. The rearrangement uses TRBV5-6 and TRBJ2-3; TRBD2 matches at 10 bases. The germline V gene encodes CDR1 SGHDT and CDR2 YYEEEE. CDR3 length: 17 residues. The V gene end was trimmed by 0 bases and the J gene end by 1 base; junction bases not matched to a gene: 5.

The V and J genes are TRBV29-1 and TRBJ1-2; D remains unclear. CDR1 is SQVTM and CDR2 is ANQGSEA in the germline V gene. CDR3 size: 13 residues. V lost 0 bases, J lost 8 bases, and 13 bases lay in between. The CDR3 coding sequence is TGCAGCGTTGAAGATCGTTTGGTAAGGGGCTACACCTTC. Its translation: CSVEDRLVRGYTF.

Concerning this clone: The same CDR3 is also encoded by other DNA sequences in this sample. The CDR3 sequence: CASSIGKNTEAFF. CDR3 bases: TGTGCCAGTAGTATAGGAAAGAACACTGAAGCTTTCTTT. The chain is built from TRBV19 and TRBJ1-1; D not certain. The CDR3 consists of 13 residues. Per the germline V gene, CDR1 is LNHDA and CDR2 is SQIVND (reference sequence). V was trimmed by 1 base and J by 1 base, leaving 4 bases between them. The full variable domain, with the rest looked up from reference TRBV19 and TRBJ1-1, is DGGITQSPKYLFRKEGQNVTLSCEQNLNHDAMYWYRQDPGQGLRLIYYSQIVNDFQKGDIAEGYSVSREKKESFPLTVTSAQKNPTAFYLCASSIGKNTEAFFGQGTRLTVV.

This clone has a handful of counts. CDR3 nucleotide sequence: TGTGCCACCAGCGGCCGGGGTTCTAACTATGGCTACACCTTC. Residues: CATSGRGSNYGYTF. The chain recombines TRBV15 with TRBJ1-2; D is unclear. The CDR3 covers 14 residues. The V end lost 5 bases, the J end lost 0 bases, and 10 bases lay between the germline ends. Germline CDR1 is LNHNV and CDR2 is YYDKDF (reference sequence).

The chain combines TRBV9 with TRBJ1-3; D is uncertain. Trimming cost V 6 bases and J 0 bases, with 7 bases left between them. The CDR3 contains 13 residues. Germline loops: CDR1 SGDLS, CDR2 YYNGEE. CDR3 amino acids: CASNLNSGNTIYF. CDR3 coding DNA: TGTGCCAGCAACCTTAACTCTGGAAACACCATATATTTT.

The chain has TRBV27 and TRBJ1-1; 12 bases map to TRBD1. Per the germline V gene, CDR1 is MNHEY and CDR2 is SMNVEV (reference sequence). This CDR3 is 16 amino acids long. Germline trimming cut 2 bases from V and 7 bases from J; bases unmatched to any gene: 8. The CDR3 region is CASSLIPGQGAVEAFF. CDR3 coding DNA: TGTGCCAGCAGTTTAATCCCGGGACAGGGGGCCGTTGAAGCTTTCTTT.

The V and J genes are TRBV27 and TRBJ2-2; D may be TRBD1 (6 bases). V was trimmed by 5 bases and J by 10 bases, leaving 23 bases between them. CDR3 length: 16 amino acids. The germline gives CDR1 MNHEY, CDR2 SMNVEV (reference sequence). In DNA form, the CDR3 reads TGTGCCAGCAGTAGGCTAAGACAGGTATTCTTCGAGGAGCTGTTTTTT. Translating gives CASSRLRQVFFEELFF.

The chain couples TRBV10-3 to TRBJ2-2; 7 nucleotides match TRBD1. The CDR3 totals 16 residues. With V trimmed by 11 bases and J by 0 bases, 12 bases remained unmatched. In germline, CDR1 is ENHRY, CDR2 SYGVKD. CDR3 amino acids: CAAYPGQHSNTGELFF. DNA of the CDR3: TGTGCCGCATATCCGGGACAGCACTCGAACACCGGGGAGCTGTTTTTT.

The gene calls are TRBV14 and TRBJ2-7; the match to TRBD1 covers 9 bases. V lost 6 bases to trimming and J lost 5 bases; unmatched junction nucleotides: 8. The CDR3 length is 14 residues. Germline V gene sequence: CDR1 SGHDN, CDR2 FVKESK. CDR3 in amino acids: CASRQTGTGNEQYF. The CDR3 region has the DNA TGTGCCAGCAGACAAACCGGGACAGGGAACGAGCAGTACTTC.